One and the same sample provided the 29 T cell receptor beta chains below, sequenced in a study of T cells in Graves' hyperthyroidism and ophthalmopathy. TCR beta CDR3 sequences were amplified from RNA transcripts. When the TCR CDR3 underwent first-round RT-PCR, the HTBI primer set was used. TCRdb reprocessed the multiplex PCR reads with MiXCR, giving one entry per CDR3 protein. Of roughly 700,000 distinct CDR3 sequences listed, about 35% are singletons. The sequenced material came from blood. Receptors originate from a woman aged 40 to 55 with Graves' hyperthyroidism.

CDR3: CSAQSPQGFGTDTQYF. CDR3 DNA: TGCAGTGCTCAATCCCCGCAAGGCTTTGGCACAGATACGCAGTATTTT. The chain combines TRBV20-1 with TRBJ2-3; D not resolved. The germline V gene encodes CDR1 DFQATT and CDR2 SNEGSKA (reference sequence). The CDR3 spans 16 residues. V was shortened by 5 bases and J by 1 base, with 19 bases between the two germline ends.

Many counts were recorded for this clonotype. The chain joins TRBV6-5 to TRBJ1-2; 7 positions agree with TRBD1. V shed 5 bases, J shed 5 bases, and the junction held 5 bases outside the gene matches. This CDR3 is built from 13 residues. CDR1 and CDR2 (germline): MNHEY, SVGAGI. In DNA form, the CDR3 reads TGTGCCAGCAGTCAACAGGGGAGGTATGGCTACACCTTC. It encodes CASSQQGRYGYTF.

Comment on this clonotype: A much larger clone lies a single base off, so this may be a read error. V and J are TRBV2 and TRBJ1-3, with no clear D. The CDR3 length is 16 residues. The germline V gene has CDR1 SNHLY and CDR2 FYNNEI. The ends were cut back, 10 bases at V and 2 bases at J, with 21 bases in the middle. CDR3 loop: CANSRDGEQTGNTIYF. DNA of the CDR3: TGTGCCAACAGCCGCGACGGAGAACAGACTGGAAACACCATATATTTT.

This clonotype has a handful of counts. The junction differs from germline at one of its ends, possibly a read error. The CDR3 sequence: CASSQGLREGYTF. The CDR3 DNA follows: TGCGCCAGCAGCCAAGGGTTAAGGGAAGGCTACACCTTC. V is TRBV7-8 and J is TRBJ1-2; D remains ambiguous. This CDR3 comprises 13 residues. Germline loops: CDR1 SGHVS, CDR2 FQNEAQ.

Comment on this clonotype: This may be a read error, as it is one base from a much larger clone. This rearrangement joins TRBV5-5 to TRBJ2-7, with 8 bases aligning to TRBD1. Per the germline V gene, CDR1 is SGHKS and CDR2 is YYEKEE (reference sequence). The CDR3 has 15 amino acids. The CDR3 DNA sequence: TGTGCCAGCAGCGTAGGGTGGACAGGGACCGACGATCAGTACTTC. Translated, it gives CASSVGWTGTDDQYF.

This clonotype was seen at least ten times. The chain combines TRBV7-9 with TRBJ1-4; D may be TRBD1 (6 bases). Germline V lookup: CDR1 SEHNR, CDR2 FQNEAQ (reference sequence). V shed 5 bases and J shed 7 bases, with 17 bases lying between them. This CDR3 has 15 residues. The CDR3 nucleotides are TGTGCCAGCAGCCGAAACAGGGAAGGATCTGAAAAACTGTTTTTT. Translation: CASSRNREGSEKLFF.

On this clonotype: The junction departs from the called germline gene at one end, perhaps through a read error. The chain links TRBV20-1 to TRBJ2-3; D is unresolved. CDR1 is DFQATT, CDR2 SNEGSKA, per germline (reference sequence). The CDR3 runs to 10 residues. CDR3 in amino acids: CSATSGTAPF. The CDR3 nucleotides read TGCAGTGCTACCTCCGGCACGGCCCCGTTT.

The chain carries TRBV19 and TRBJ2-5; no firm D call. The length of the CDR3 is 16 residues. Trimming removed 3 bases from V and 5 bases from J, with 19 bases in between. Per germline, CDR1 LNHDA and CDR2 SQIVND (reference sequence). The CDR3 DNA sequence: TGTGCCAGTAGTATGGATTTGGGCCTAGGAATGGAGACCCAGTACTTC. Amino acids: CASSMDLGLGMETQYF.

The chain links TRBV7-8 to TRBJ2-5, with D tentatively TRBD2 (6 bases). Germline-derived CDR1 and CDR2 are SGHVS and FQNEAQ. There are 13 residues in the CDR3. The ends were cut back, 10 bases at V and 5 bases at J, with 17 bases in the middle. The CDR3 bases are TGTGCCACCCAGTGGGGGAGGACGGAGACCCAGTACTTC. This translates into CATQWGRTETQYF.

This CDR3 reads CASSFKLWGLGNTEAFF. CDR3 nucleotide sequence: TGTGCCAGCAGTTTTAAGTTGTGGGGGCTGGGGAACACTGAAGCTTTCTTT. V and J are TRBV12-3 or TRBV12-4 and TRBJ1-1; possible D gene TRBD1, 6 bases. V shed 3 bases and J shed 1 base, with 18 bases lying between them. This CDR3 is built from 17 residues.

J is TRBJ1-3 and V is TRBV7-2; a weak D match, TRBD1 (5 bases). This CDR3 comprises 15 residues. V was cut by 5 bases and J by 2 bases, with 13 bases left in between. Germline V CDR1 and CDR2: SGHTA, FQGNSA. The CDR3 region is CASSLTGAPGNTIYF. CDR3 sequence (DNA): TGTGCCAGCAGCCTTACAGGAGCCCCTGGAAACACCATATATTTT.

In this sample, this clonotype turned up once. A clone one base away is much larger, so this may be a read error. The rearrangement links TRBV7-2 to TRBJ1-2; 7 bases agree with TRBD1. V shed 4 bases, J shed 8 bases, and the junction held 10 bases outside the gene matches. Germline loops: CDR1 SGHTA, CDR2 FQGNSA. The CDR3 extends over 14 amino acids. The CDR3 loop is CASSSRDSLLGYTF. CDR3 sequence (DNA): TGTGCCAGCAGCTCCCGGGACAGCCTTTTGGGCTACACCTTC.

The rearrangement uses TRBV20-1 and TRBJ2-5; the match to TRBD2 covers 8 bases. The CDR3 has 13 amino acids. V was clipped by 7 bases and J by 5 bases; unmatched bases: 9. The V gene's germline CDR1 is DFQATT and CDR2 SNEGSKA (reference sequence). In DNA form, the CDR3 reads TGCAGTGGATGGGGGCGCGGGGGGGAGACCCAGTACTTC. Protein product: CSGWGRGGETQYF.

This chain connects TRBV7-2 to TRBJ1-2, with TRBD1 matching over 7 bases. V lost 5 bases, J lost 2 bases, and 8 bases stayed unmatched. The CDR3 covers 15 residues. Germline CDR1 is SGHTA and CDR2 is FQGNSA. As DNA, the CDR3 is TGTGCCAGCAGCCTGAGACAGGGATGGAACTATGGCTACACCTTC. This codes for CASSLRQGWNYGYTF. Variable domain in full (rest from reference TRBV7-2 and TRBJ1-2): GAGVSQSPSNKVTEKGKDVELRCDPISGHTALYWYRQSLGQGLEFLIYFQGNSAPDKSGLPSDRFSAERTGGSVSTLTIQRTQQEDSAVYLCASSLRQGWNYGYTFGSGTRLTVV.

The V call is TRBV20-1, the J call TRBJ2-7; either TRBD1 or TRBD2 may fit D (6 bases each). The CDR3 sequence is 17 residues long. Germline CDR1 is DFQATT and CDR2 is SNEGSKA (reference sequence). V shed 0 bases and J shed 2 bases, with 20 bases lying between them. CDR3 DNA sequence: TGCAGTGCTAGAGAGCCCGGGGGTGGGACAATGACCTACGAGCAGTACTTC. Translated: CSAREPGGGTMTYEQYF.

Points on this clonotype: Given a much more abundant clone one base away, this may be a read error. This CDR3 reads CASTESYEQCF. The CDR3 DNA sequence: TGTGCCAGCACGGAGTCCTACGAGCAGTGCTTC. The rearrangement links TRBV25-1 to TRBJ2-7; D is uncertain. CDR1 is MGHDK, CDR2 SYGVNS, per germline. The CDR3 consists of 11 residues.

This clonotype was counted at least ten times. The CDR3 DNA follows: TGTGCCAGCAGTATATACGAGCAGTACTTC. Protein: CASSIYEQYF. The chain joins TRBV11-2 to TRBJ2-7, with D unclear. The V end was cut by 6 bases, the J end by 4 bases, with 4 bases between. CDR3 length equals 10 residues. The germline V gene has CDR1 SGHAT and CDR2 FQNNGV.

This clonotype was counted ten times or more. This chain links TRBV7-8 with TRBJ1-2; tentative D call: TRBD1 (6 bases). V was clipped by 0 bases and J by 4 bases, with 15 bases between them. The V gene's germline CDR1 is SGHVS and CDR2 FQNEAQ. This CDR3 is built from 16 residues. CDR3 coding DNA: TGTGCCAGCAGCTTAGCGCTCCAGGGGTCCGCCTATGGCTACACCTTC. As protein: CASSLALQGSAYGYTF.

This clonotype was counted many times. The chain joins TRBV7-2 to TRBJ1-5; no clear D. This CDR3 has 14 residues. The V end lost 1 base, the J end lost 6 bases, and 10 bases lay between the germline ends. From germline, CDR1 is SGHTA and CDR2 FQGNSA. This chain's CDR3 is CASSLGPVGQPQHF. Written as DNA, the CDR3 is TGTGCCAGCAGCTTAGGACCGGTGGGTCAGCCCCAGCATTTT.

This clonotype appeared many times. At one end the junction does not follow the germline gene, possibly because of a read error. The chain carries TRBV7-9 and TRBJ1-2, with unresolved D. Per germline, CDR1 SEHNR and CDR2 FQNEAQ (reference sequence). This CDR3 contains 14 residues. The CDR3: CASSFAESNYSYTF. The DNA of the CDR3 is TGTGCCAGCAGCTTTGCGGAGTCTAACTATAGCTACACCTTC.

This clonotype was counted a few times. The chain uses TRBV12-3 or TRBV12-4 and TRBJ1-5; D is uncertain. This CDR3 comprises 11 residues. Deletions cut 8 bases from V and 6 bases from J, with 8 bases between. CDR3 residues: CASGLIQPQHF. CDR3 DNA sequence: TGTGCCAGCGGATTGATTCAGCCCCAGCATTTT.

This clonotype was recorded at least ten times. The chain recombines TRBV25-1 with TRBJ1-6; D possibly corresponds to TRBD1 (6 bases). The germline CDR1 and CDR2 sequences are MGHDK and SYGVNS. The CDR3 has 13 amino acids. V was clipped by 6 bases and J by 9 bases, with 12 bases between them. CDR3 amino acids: CASSPGVGSPLHF. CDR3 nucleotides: TGTGCCAGCAGCCCAGGGGTGGGTTCACCCCTCCACTTT. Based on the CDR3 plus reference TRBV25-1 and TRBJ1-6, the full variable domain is EADIYQTPRYLVIGTGKKITLECSQTMGHDKMYWYQQDPGMELHLIHYSYGVNSTEKGDLSSESTVSRIRTEHFPLTLESARPSHTSQYLCASSPGVGSPLHFGNGTRLTVT.

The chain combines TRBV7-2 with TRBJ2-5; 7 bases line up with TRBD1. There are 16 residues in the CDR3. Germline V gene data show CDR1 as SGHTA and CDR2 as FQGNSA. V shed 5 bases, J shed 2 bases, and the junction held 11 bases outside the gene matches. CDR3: CASSLQQGTLQETQYF. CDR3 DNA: TGTGCCAGCAGCCTTCAACAGGGGACCCTTCAAGAGACCCAGTACTTC.

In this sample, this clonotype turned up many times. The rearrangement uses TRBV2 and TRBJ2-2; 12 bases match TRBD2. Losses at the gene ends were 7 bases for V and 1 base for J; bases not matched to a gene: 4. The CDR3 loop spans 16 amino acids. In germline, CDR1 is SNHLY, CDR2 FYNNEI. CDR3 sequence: CASKSTSGGNTGELFF. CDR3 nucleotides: TGTGCCAGCAAATCGACTAGCGGGGGGAACACCGGGGAGCTGTTTTTT.

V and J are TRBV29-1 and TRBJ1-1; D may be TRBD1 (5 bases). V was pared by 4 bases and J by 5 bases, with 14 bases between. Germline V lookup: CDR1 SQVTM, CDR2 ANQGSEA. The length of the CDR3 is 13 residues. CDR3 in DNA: TGCAGCGTTGGCGGTGTGGGGGGGACTGAAGCTTTCTTT. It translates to CSVGGVGGTEAFF.

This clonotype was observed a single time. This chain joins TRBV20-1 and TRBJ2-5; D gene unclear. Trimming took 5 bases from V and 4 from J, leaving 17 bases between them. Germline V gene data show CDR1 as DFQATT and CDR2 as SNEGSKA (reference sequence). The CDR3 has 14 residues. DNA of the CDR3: TGCAGTGCTCAGACGTTCGGGTTCGGAGAGACCCAGTACTTC. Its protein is CSAQTFGFGETQYF.

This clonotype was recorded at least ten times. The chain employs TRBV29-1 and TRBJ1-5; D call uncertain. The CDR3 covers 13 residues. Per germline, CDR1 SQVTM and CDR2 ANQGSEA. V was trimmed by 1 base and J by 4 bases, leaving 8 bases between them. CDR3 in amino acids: CSVEVAVNQPQHF. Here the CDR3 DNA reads TGCAGCGTTGAAGTGGCCGTTAATCAGCCCCAGCATTTT.

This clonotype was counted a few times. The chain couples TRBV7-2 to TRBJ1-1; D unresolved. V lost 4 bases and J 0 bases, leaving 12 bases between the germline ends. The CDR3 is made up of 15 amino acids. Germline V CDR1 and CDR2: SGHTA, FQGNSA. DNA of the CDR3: TGTGCCAGCAGCTCAGATCCCCCCTTGAACACTGAAGCTTTCTTT. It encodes CASSSDPPLNTEAFF.

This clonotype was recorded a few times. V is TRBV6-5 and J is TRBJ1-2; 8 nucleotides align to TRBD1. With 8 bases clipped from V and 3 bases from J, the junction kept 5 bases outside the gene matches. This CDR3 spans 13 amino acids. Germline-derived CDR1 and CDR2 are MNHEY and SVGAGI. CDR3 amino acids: CASYSGGDYGYTF. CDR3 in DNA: TGTGCCAGCTACTCAGGGGGCGACTATGGCTACACCTTC.